This T cell receptor (beta chain) emerged from a study of blood T cells in healthy people across ages. J was trimmed by 5 bases and V by 3 bases; bases with no gene match: 6. The CDR3 has 15 amino acids. Germline V gives CDR1 MDHEN, CDR2 SYDVKM. This clonotype was counted between two and nine times. Alongside a J-beta primer mix, a sample-barcoded 5' primer served in a second PCR lasting roughly 6 to 12 cycles. Through a template-switch adaptor with 12 random nucleotides, each cDNA molecule received a tag. No fewer than 2.5 million CDR3-containing paired-end reads came from each sample. Using its own MiXCR run on the 5' RACE reads, TCRdb lists one record per CDR3 protein. The sample carries fewer than 1,200,000 distinct CDR3 sequences, roughly 24% recorded once. The sample was also reused in another study, on T cells of mothers and their children.

What was sequenced was blood. The chain combines TRBV28 with TRBJ2-5, with 10 bases fitting TRBD2. The sequence was obtained from a girl aged 2 to 9 in good health. The CDR3 nucleotides are TGTGCCAGCAGTTTTAGCGGGAGGCCCCGGGAGACCCAGTACTTC. Its translation is CASSFSGRPRETQYF.